This T cell receptor (beta chain) was recovered during a study of blood T cell repertoires in COVID-19. Study in general: Sample material is recorded as cDNA or gDNA derived from T cells, B-cell-depleted T cells, or PBMCs.

With 0 bases removed from V and 6 bases from J, the gap between germline ends came to 9 bases. This CDR3 region has 13 residues. CDR1 and CDR2 from the germline V gene are SQVTM and ANQGSEA. The protocol was immunoSEQ multiplex PCR, while the TCRdb copy is restricted to in-frame clones and leaves out a portion. The sample shows fewer than 450,000 clones, 90% of them seen only once. This clonotype was sampled from a man aged 18 to 29 who had recovered from COVID-19. Sequencing was performed on PBMCs or T cells enriched from blood (not recorded which). This sequence joins TRBV29-1 and TRBJ1-5; D is unresolved. DNA of the CDR3: TGCAGCGTTGAAGAGGCGCGGGGTCAGCCCCAGCATTTT. It codes for CSVEEARGQPQHF.